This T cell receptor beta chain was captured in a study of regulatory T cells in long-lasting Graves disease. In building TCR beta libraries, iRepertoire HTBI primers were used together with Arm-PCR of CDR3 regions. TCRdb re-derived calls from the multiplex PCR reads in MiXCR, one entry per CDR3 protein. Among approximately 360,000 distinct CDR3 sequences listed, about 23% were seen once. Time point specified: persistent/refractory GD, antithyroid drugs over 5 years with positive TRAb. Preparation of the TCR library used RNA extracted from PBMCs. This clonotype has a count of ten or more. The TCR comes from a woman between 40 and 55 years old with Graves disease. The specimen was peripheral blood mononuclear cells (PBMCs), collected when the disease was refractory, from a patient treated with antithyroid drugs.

The CDR3 sequence: CASSFGLAGQETQYF. For the CDR3, the DNA is TGTGCCAGCAGCTTTGGACTAGCGGGACAAGAGACCCAGTACTTC. The J gene is TRBJ2-5, the V gene TRBV13; 12 positions match TRBD2. Germline V CDR1 and CDR2: PRHDT, FYEKMQ (reference sequence). Trimming took 3 bases from V and 2 from J; bases not matched to a gene: 1. The CDR3 runs 15 residues.